This T cell receptor (beta chain) came from a study of blood T cell repertoires in COVID-19. In the study overall: COVID-19 samples collected from the United States, Italy and Spain covered acute and convalescent phases.

Authors' data handling: Cell counts per sample came from amplifying reference gene primers. Profiled with immunoSEQ multiplex PCR; TCRdb holds only in-frame clones, not every one. V, J and clone size were drawn from that table, and D and trimming were deduced from the DNA. The sample yields 400,000 or so clones, more than 80% seen once. Participant ages covered roughly 18 to 89 years across 20 to 30 US areas. Cohort 3 recovery required two negative PCRs, clearance, or symptom resolution. Trimming pared 7 bases from V and 2 bases from J, leaving 12 bases between. The CDR3 contains 14 residues. CDR1 and CDR2 (germline): LNHDA, SQIVND (reference sequence).

This receptor was identified in a man aged 30-40 years who had recovered from COVID-19. The chain recombines TRBV19 with TRBJ1-5; a possible D gene is TRBD1 (6 bases). Sequences were obtained from PBMCs or T cells enriched from blood (not recorded which). CDR3 nucleotide sequence: TGTGCCAGTAAAGTGGGGGCAGGCAATCAGCCCCAGCATTTT. Protein sequence: CASKVGAGNQPQHF. Complete variable domain (other parts from reference TRBV19 and TRBJ1-5): DGGITQSPKYLFRKEGQNVTLSCEQNLNHDAMYWYRQDPGQGLRLIYYSQIVNDFQKGDIAEGYSVSREKKESFPLTVTSAQKNPTAFYLCASKVGAGNQPQHFGDGTRLSIL.